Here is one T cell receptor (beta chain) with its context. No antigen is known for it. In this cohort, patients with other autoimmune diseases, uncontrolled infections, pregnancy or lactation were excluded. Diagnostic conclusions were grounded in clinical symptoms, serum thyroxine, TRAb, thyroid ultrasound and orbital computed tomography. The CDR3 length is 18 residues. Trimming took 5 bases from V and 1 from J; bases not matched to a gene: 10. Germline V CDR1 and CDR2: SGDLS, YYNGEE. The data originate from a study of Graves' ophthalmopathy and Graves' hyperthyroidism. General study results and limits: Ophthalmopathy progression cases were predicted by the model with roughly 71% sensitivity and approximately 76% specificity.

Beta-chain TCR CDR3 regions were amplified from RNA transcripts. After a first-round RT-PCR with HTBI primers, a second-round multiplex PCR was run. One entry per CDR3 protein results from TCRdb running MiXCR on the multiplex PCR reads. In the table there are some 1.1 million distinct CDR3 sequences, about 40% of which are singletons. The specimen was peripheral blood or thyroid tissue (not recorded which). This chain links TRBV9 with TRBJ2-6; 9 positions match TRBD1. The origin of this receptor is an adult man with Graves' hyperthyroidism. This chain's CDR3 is CASRRPGQGFSGANVLTF. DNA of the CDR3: TGTGCCAGCAGACGACCGGGACAGGGATTTTCTGGGGCCAACGTCCTGACTTTC.